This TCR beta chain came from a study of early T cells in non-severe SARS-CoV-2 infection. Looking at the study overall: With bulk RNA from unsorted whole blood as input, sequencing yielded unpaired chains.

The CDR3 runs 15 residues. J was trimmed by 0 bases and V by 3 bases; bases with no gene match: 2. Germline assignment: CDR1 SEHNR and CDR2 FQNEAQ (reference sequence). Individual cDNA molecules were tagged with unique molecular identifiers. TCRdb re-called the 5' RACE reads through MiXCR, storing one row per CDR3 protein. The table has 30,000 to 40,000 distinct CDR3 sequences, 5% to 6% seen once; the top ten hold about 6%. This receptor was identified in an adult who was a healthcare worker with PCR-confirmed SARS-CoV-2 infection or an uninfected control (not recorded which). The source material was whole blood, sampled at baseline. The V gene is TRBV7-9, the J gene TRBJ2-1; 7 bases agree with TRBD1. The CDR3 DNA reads TGTGCCAGCAGCTTGACAGGGAGCTCCTACAATGAGCAGTTCTTC. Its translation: CASSLTGSSYNEQFF.